This entry is about one TCR beta chain. TCR beta rearrangements were amplified from peripheral blood genomic DNA. Multiplex touch-down PCR with TRB-A/B primers amplified rearranged V-D-J TRB sequences. Via MiXCR, TCRdb re-called the multiplex PCR reads, giving one row per CDR3 protein. Of several thousand distinct CDR3 sequences listed, around 59% are singletons. These data originate in a study of T cell repertoires in aging, cancer and after chemotherapy. Trimming removed 1 base at V and 8 bases at J, with 11 bases between. CDR3 length: 13 amino acids. Germline CDR1 reads SGHTA; CDR2 reads FQGNSA. The sample comprised blood. The receptor comes from a human donor with a solid tumor. V gene TRBV7-2 combines with J gene TRBJ1-2, with a possible D match to TRBD1 (5 bases). CDR3 sequence (DNA): TGTGCCAGCAGCTTAGTTCAGGGTAGAGGCTACACCTTC. Its translation: CASSLVQGRGYTF.